These 25 T cell receptor beta chains originate from one sample sequenced in a study of shared clonotypes between healthy human individuals. Repertoires were generated with immunoSEQ multiplex PCR, while TCRdb's copy carries only in-frame clones and drops some. Among roughly 1,500,000 clones listed, about 98% were seen once. Sequenced material: naive CD4+ T cells sorted from blood. Sample subset: CD45RA+ positively selected. The receptor source for this set is a young man in good health.

The chain joins TRBV6-4 to TRBJ2-1; 7 bases align to TRBD1. CDR1 is MRHNA and CDR2 is SNTAGT in the germline V gene. This CDR3 is 15 amino acids long. The V and J ends lost 6 bases and 0 bases, in that order; junction bases with no gene match: 5. This CDR3 reads CASRVQGSSYNEQFF. The CDR3, as DNA: TGTGCCAGCAGAGTACAGGGGAGCTCCTACAATGAGCAGTTCTTC.

The rearrangement uses TRBV28 and TRBJ2-7; 7 bases match TRBD1. The trim removed 5 bases at V and 9 bases at J, leaving 16 bases unmatched. CDR1 MDHEN and CDR2 SYDVKM come from the germline V gene. The CDR3 spans 15 residues. Here the CDR3 DNA reads TGTGCCAGCAGTCCCGATCCGGGACAGCGCCTAGCGCAGTACTTC. Its translation: CASSPDPGQRLAQYF.

The rearrangement uses TRBV19 and TRBJ2-3, with no clear D. The V end was cut by 6 bases, the J end by 0 bases, with 13 bases between. The CDR3 extends over 15 amino acids. In germline, CDR1 is LNHDA, CDR2 SQIVND (reference sequence). The CDR3 here is CASSNNIRSTDTQYF. CDR3 DNA sequence: TGTGCCAGTAGCAATAACATACGTAGCACAGATACGCAGTATTTT.

The chain couples TRBV27 to TRBJ2-1; 13 bases line up with TRBD2. CDR1 and CDR2 from the germline V gene are MNHEY and SMNVEV (reference sequence). V trimming: 6 bases; J trimming: 3 bases; junction bases outside the gene matches: 8. This CDR3 contains 17 residues. The CDR3 region has the DNA TGTGCCAGCAGCAAGGGACTAGCGGGATTCCTCTACAATGAGCAGTTCTTC. Its protein product is CASSKGLAGFLYNEQFF.

The rearrangement links TRBV5-1 to TRBJ2-2, with D perhaps being TRBD1 or TRBD2 (5 bases each). The CDR3 runs 17 residues. Trimming removed 4 bases at V and 6 bases at J, with 22 bases between. Germline-derived CDR1 and CDR2 are SGHRS and YFSETQ. CDR3 in DNA: TGCGCCAGCAGCCCCCGTGAGGGGAGTAGGGCAGCCGGGGAGCTGTTTTTT. The encoded protein is CASSPREGSRAAGELFF.

The J gene is TRBJ1-5, the V gene TRBV7-9; D possibly corresponds to TRBD1 (6 bases). The CDR3 has 16 amino acids. Looked up from germline, CDR1 is SEHNR and CDR2 is FQNEAQ (reference sequence). Trimming left V 5 bases short and J 9 bases short, with 23 bases between. The CDR3 coding sequence is TGTGCCAGCAGCCCCGGGACAACCGACCTTATCGGGCCCCAGCATTTT. It yields the protein CASSPGTTDLIGPQHF.

The gene calls are TRBV18 and TRBJ2-1; D gene uncertain. This CDR3 comprises 20 residues. V lost 0 bases and J 0 bases, leaving 21 bases between the germline ends. Germline CDR1 KGHSH, CDR2 LQKENI. The CDR3 reads CASSPPYPGLLPSSYNEQFF. Here the CDR3 DNA reads TGTGCCAGCTCACCACCGTATCCGGGCCTCCTACCTAGCTCCTACAATGAGCAGTTCTTC.

The chain carries TRBV10-3 and TRBJ2-7, with D possibly TRBD2 on 6 matching bases. The CDR3 consists of 14 residues. V was clipped by 7 bases and J by 2 bases, with 15 bases between them. Germline V gene data show CDR1 as ENHRY and CDR2 as SYGVKD. CDR3 loop: CAITSGQDPYEQYF. In DNA form, the CDR3 reads TGTGCCATCACCAGCGGGCAGGATCCCTACGAGCAGTACTTC.

This clone has a single count. V usage is TRBV19 and J usage is TRBJ2-5; 8 bases match TRBD1. The CDR3 consists of 15 residues. V shed 9 bases and J 1 base; nucleotides not matched to a gene: 10. Germline assignment: CDR1 LNHDA and CDR2 SQIVND (reference sequence). CDR3 amino acids: CASCTTGGCQETQYF. DNA of the CDR3: TGTGCCAGCTGTACCACAGGGGGATGCCAAGAGACCCAGTACTTC.

The chain combines TRBV7-9 with TRBJ2-7; 8 bases line up with TRBD2. The CDR3 is 15 amino acids. CDR1 and CDR2 from the germline V gene are SEHNR and FQNEAQ (reference sequence). Trimming removed 3 bases from V and 5 bases from J; junction bases left unmatched: 9. The CDR3 DNA sequence: TGTGCCAGCAGCTTGCACAGCGGGAGCGCCGACGAGCAGTACTTC. Its protein product is CASSLHSGSADEQYF.

The chain links TRBV30 to TRBJ2-7; a possible D gene is TRBD1 (5 bases). The ends were cut back, 0 bases at V and 4 bases at J, with 10 bases in the middle. CDR3 size: 13 residues. In germline, CDR1 is GTSNPN, CDR2 SVGIG (reference sequence). The DNA for the CDR3 is TGTGCCTGGAGTGTAGGGGCAGGGTACGAGCAGTACTTC. This translates into CAWSVGAGYEQYF. Together with reference TRBV30 and TRBJ2-7, the CDR3 gives the full variable domain: SQTIHQWPATLVQPVGSPLSLECTVEGTSNPNLYWYRQAAGRGLQLLFYSVGIGQISSEVPQNLSASRPQDRQFILSSKKLLLSDSGFYLCAWSVGAGYEQYFGPGTRLTVT.

The gene calls are TRBV21-1 and TRBJ1-5; TRBD1, as called in the table, went unchecked against the DNA. TRBV21-1 is reported as a pseudogene. The CDR3 extends over 15 amino acids. The CDR3 region is CASPSEGRGNQPQHF. The CDR3 DNA reads as TGTGCCAGTCCCTCCGAGGGCAGGGGTAATCAGCCCCAGCATTTT.

The V and J genes are TRBV6-5 and TRBJ2-3, with no clear D. CDR1 is MNHEY and CDR2 is SVGAGI in the germline V gene. The CDR3 has 15 amino acids. Between the trimmed V and J ends, which lost 0 bases and 1 base, there was a span of 8 bases. For the CDR3, the DNA is TGTGCCAGCAGTTACTCCATACGGGGCACAGATACGCAGTATTTT. Its protein is CASSYSIRGTDTQYF.

In DNA form, the CDR3 reads TGTGCCAGCAGCCCAGGTCAACAGGGGGCCTACAATGAGCAGTTCTTC. Translated: CASSPGQQGAYNEQFF. The chain carries TRBV7-3 and TRBJ2-1, with 8 bases identical to TRBD1. V shed 5 bases and J 2 bases; nucleotides not matched to a gene: 8. CDR3 length: 16 residues. CDR1 SGHTA and CDR2 FQGTGA come from the germline V gene.

This rearrangement joins TRBV7-9 to TRBJ1-1, with D possibly TRBD1 on 5 matching bases. Trimming removed 4 bases at V and 5 bases at J, with 11 bases between. The CDR3 is made up of 13 amino acids. CDR1 and CDR2 from the germline V gene are SEHNR and FQNEAQ (reference sequence). CDR3 sequence: CASSYVGGTEAFF. The CDR3 bases are TGTGCCAGCAGCTACGTCGGGGGGACTGAAGCTTTCTTT.

The genes are TRBV9 and TRBJ2-2, with 7 bases fitting TRBD1. Germline loops: CDR1 SGDLS, CDR2 YYNGEE. This CDR3 is 15 amino acids long. V shed 3 bases, J shed 6 bases, and the junction held 8 bases outside the gene matches. The CDR3 spells CASSGDRVASGELFF. The CDR3 DNA follows: TGTGCCAGCAGCGGAGACAGGGTGGCGTCCGGGGAGCTGTTTTTT.

The chain joins TRBV7-9 to TRBJ2-1; D uncertain. Looked up from germline, CDR1 is SEHNR and CDR2 is FQNEAQ (reference sequence). V dropped 1 base and J dropped 6 bases, with 10 bases sitting between them. The CDR3 length is 14 residues. Here the CDR3 DNA reads TGTGCCAGCAGCTTAGTTGCGGCTAGCAATGAGCAGTTCTTC. It translates to CASSLVAASNEQFF.

The rearrangement uses TRBV7-2 and TRBJ2-5; the D gene is possibly TRBD2 (6 bases). The V and J ends lost 5 bases and 4 bases respectively, with 17 bases between them. The CDR3 has 15 amino acids. Germline V lookup: CDR1 SGHTA, CDR2 FQGNSA. CDR3 amino acids: CASSPRDRERETQYF. As DNA, the CDR3 is TGTGCCAGCAGCCCTAGGGACCGGGAGCGAGAGACCCAGTACTTC.

In the case of this clone: Other DNA variants within this sample encode the same CDR3. The V gene is TRBV6-6, the J gene TRBJ2-7, with 8 nucleotides matching TRBD1. The ends lost 0 bases at V and 4 bases at J; junction bases unmatched: 2. The CDR3 sequence is 14 residues long. Germline values: CDR1 MNHNY, CDR2 SVGAGI (reference sequence). CDR3 region: CASSYSGQGYEQYF. CDR3 nucleotide sequence: TGTGCCAGCAGTTACTCCGGACAGGGATACGAGCAGTACTTC.

This chain connects TRBV18 to TRBJ1-5; TRBD1 agrees at 9 bases. Germline V CDR1 and CDR2: KGHSH, LQKENI. The length of the CDR3 is 15 residues. Losses at the gene ends were 5 bases for V and 3 bases for J; bases not matched to a gene: 5. CDR3 residues: CASSTDRGPNQPQHF. The CDR3 DNA sequence: TGTGCCAGCTCAACGGACAGGGGACCCAATCAGCCCCAGCATTTT.

The CDR3 loop is CSVVGGGTASGYEQYF. As DNA, the CDR3 is TGCAGCGTTGTTGGAGGAGGGACAGCTAGCGGCTACGAGCAGTACTTC. This rearrangement joins TRBV29-1 to TRBJ2-7; D possibly uses TRBD1 or TRBD2 (7 bases each). Per germline, CDR1 SQVTM and CDR2 ANQGSEA. The CDR3 covers 16 residues. The V gene lost 4 bases and the J gene lost 3 bases, with 22 bases spanning the gap.

The chain carries TRBV20-1 and TRBJ2-7; no firm D call. CDR1 and CDR2 (germline): DFQATT, SNEGSKA (reference sequence). This CDR3 region has 11 residues. Trimming removed 4 bases from V and 0 bases from J, with 4 bases in between. CDR3 DNA sequence: TGCAGTGCTAAGGTCTCCTACGAGCAGTACTTC. As protein: CSAKVSYEQYF.

The chain couples TRBV28 to TRBJ2-7; tentatively, D is TRBD1 or TRBD2 (7 bases each). The germline V gene encodes CDR1 MDHEN and CDR2 SYDVKM. The CDR3 totals 15 residues. Deletions cut 6 bases from V and 2 bases from J, with 17 bases between. The CDR3 spells CASSPSGQVTYEQYF. Here the CDR3 DNA reads TGTGCCAGCAGCCCTAGCGGACAGGTCACCTACGAGCAGTACTTC.

The chain has TRBV5-4 and TRBJ2-1; 9 bases are shared with TRBD2. Losses at the gene ends were 5 bases for V and 0 bases for J; bases not matched to a gene: 3. The CDR3 loop spans 15 amino acids. CDR1 and CDR2 (germline): SGHNT, YYREEE (reference sequence). This chain's CDR3 is CASRSSGSSYNEQFF. CDR3 DNA: TGTGCCAGCAGAAGTAGCGGGAGCTCCTACAATGAGCAGTTCTTC.

The chain is built from TRBV5-6 and TRBJ2-3; 7 bases agree with TRBD2. The length of the CDR3 is 14 residues. J lost 2 bases, V lost 5 bases, and 5 bases had no gene match. CDR1 is SGHDT, CDR2 YYEEEE, per germline. The CDR3 DNA reads as TGTGCCAGCAGAAACGGGAGGTACACAGATACGCAGTATTTT. It yields the protein CASRNGRYTDTQYF.